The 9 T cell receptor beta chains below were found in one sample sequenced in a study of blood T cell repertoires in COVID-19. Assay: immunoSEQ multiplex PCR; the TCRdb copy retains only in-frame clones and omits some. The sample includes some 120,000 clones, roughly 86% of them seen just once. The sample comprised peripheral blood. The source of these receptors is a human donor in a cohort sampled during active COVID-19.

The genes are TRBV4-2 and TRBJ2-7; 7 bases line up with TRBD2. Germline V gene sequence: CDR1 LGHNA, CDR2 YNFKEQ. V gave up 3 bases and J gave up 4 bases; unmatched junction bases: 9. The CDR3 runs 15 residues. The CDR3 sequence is CASSQAGEGTYEQYF. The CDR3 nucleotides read TGTGCCAGCAGCCAGGCGGGAGAGGGGACTTACGAGCAGTACTTC.

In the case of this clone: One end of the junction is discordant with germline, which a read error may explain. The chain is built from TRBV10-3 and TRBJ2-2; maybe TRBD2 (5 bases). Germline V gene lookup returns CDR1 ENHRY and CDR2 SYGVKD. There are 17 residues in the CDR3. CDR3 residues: CAISEYWNLVGNRGAVF. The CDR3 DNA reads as TGTGCCATCAGTGAGTATTGGAATTTGGTTGGGAACCGGGGAGCTGTTTTT.

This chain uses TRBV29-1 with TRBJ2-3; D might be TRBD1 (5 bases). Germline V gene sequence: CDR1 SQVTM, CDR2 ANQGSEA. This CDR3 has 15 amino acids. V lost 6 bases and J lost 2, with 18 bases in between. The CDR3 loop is CSVLRGQSYTDTQYF. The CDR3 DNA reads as TGCAGCGTCCTAAGGGGCCAGTCCTACACAGATACGCAGTATTTT.

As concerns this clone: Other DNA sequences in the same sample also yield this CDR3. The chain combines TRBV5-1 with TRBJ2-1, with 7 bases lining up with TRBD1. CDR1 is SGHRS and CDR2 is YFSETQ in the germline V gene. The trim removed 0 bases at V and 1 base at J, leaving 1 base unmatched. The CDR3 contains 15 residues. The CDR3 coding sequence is TGCGCCAGCAGCTTGGGGGGACAGTCCTACAATGAGCAGTTCTTC. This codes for CASSLGGQSYNEQFF.

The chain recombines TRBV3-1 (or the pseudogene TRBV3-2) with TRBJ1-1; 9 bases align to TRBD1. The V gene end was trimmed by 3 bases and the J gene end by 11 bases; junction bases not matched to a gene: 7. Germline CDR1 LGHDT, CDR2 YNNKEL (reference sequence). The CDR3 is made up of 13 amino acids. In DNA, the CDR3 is TGTGCCAGCAGCCAGACGGACAGGGGAGAGGCTTTCTTT. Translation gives CASSQTDRGEAFF.

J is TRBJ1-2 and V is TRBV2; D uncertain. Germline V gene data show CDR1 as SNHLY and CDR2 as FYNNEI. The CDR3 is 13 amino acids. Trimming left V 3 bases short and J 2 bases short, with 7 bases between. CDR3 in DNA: TGTGCCAGCAGTGAGAACCAGAACTATGGCTACACCTTC. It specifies CASSENQNYGYTF.

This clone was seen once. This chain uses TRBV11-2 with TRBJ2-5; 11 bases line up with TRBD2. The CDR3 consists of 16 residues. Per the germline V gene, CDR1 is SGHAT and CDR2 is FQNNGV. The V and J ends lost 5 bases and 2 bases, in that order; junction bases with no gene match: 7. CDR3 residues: CASSRIAGGNQETQYF. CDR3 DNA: TGTGCCAGCAGCCGTATAGCGGGAGGGAATCAAGAGACCCAGTACTTC.

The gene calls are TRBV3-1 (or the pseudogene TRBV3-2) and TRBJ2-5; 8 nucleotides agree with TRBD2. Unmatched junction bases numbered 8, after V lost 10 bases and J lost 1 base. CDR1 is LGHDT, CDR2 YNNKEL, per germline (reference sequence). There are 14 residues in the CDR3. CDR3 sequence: CATGGAGGQETQYF. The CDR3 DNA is TGTGCCACCGGGGGGGCGGGAGGCCAAGAGACCCAGTACTTC.

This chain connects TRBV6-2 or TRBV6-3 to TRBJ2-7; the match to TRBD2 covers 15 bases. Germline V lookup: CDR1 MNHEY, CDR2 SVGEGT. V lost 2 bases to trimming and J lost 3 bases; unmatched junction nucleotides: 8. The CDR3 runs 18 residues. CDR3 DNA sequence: TGTGCCAGCAGTTACACCCCCGGACTAGCGGGAGGGGTCTACGAGCAGTACTTC. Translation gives CASSYTPGLAGGVYEQYF.